This TCR beta chain is drawn from a study of T cell changes during pregnancy in multiple sclerosis. The CDR3 runs 15 residues. Trimming cost V 4 bases and J 5 bases, with 12 bases left between them. Germline loops: CDR1 SNHLY, CDR2 FYNNEI. The protocol was immunoSEQ multiplex PCR, while the TCRdb copy is restricted to in-frame clones and leaves out a portion. In the table there are tens of thousands of clones, 92% of which are singletons. Material: peripheral blood, obtained in the third trimester of pregnancy. V gene TRBV2 combines with J gene TRBJ1-6; no definite D call. The TCR was taken from a female donor in good health, enrolled as a control in a pregnancy study. DNA for the CDR3: TGTGCCAGCAGTGTACAGTCTTCGGATAATTCACCCCTCCACTTT. Protein: CASSVQSSDNSPLHF.